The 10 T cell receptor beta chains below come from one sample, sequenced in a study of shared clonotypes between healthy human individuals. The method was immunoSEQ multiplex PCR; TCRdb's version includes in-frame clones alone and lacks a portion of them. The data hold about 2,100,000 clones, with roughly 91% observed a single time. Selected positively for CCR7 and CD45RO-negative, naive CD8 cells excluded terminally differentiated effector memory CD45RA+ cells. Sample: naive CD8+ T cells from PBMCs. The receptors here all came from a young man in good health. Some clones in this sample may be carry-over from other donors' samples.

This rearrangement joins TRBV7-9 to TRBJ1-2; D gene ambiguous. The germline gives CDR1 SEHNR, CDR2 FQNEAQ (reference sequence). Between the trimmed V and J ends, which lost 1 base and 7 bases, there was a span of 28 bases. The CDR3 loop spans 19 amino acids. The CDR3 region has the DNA TGTGCCAGCAGCTTAGGAAGTATGGGTACCAGGCAGGAGTCTACTGGCTACACCTTC. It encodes CASSLGSMGTRQESTGYTF.

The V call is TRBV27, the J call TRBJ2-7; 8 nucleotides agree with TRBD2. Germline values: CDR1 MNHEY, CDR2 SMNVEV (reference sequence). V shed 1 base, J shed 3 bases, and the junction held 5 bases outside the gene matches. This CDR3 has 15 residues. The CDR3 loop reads CASSLFAGGLYEQYF. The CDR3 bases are TGTGCCAGCAGTTTATTTGCGGGGGGACTCTACGAGCAGTACTTC.

The DNA of the CDR3 is TGTGCCAGCAGATACGGACTTGAGCTGTTTTTT. Encoded protein: CASRYGLELFF. The gene calls are TRBV2 and TRBJ2-2, with a possible D match to TRBD2 (5 bases). Germline V gene data show CDR1 as SNHLY and CDR2 as FYNNEI. The CDR3 totals 11 residues. V lost 6 bases and J lost 11, with 10 bases in between.

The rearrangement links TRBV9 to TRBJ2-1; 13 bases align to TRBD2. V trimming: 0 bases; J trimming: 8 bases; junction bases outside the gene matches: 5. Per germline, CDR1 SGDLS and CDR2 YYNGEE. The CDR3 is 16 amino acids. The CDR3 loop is CASSVGRGLAGDEQFF. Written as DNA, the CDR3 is TGTGCCAGCAGCGTAGGACGAGGACTAGCGGGAGATGAGCAGTTCTTC.

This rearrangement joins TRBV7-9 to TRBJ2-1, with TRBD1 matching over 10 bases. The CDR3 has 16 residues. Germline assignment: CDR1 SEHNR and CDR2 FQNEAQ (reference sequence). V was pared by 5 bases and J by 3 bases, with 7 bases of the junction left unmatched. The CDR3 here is CASSPWGQGLYNEQFF. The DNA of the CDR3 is TGTGCCAGCAGCCCCTGGGGACAGGGGCTCTACAATGAGCAGTTCTTC.

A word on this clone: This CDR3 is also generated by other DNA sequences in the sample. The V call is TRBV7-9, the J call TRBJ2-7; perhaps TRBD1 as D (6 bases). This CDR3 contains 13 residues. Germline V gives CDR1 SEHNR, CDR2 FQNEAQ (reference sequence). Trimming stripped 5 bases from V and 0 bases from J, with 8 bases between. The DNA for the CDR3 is TGTGCCAGCAGCCGAGGGGGCTCCTACGAGCAGTACTTC. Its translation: CASSRGGSYEQYF.

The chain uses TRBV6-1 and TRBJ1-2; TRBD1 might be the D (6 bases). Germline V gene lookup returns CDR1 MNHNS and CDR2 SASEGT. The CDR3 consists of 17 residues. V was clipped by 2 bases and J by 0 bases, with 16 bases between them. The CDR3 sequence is CASSERGGQTANYGYTF. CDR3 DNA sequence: TGTGCCAGCAGTGAACGAGGGGGGCAGACAGCTAACTATGGCTACACCTTC.

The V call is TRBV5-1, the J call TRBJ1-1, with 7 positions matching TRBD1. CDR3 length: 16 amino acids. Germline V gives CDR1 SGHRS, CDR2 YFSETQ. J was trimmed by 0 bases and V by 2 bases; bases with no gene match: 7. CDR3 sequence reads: CASSFGTEHLNTEAFF. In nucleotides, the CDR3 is TGCGCCAGCAGCTTCGGGACAGAGCACCTGAACACTGAAGCTTTCTTT.

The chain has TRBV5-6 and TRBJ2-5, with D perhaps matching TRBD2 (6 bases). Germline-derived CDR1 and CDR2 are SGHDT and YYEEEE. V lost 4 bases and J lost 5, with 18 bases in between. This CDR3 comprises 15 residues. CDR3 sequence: CASSSRDLEVETQYF. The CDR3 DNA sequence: TGTGCCAGCAGCAGCCGGGACTTGGAGGTGGAGACCCAGTACTTC.

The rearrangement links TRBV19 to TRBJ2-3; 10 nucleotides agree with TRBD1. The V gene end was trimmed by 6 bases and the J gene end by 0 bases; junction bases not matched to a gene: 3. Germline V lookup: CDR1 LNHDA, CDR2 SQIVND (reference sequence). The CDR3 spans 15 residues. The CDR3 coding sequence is TGTGCCAGTAGGAGACAGGGGGCGAGCACAGATACGCAGTATTTT. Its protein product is CASRRQGASTDTQYF.